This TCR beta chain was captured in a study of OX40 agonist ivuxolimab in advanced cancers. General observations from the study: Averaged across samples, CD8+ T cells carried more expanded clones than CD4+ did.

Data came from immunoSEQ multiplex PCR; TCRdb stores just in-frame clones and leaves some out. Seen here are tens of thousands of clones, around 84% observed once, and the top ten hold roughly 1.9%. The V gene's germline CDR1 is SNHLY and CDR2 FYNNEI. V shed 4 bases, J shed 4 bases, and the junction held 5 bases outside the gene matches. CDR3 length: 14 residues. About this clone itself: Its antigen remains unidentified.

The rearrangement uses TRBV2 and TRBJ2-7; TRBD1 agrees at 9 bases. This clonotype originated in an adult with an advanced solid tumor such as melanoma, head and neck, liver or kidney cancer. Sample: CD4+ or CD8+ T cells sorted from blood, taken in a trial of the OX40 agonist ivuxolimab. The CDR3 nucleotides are TGTGCCAGCAGTGCCGGGACAGGGAGGTACGAGCAGTACTTC. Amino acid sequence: CASSAGTGRYEQYF.